The 14 T cell receptor beta chains below all came from one sample that was sequenced in a study of blood T cell repertoires in COVID-19 (dated by TCRdb to the early 2020s). Receptors were amplified or captured by the immunoSEQ multiplex PCR assay. The table was pulled from immuneACCESS by TCRdb, which kept in-frame rearrangements only. Such tables lose some clones; where checked, under half of the loss comes from unresolved V genes, and the rest has no known cause. The sample has about 170,000 clones on record, approximately 83% of them singletons. In total, the top ten clones hold under 3% of the sample. The sample taken for sequencing was peripheral blood. The receptors derive from a human donor with acute or convalescent COVID-19. The donor label of this sample is uncertain.

The chain couples TRBV19 to TRBJ1-4; no clear D. CDR1 and CDR2 (germline): LNHDA, SQIVND (reference sequence). V shed 6 bases and J shed 11 bases, with 19 bases lying between them. CDR3 size: 14 residues. Written as DNA, the CDR3 is TGTGCCAGTAGCCCCTCAGAGGCTACGGGGAAACTGTTTTTT. This gives the protein CASSPSEATGKLFF.

The V and J genes are TRBV11-2 and TRBJ2-3; 12 bases map to TRBD2. CDR1 SGHAT and CDR2 FQNNGV come from the germline V gene. The CDR3 contains 18 residues. Unmatched junction bases numbered 18, after V lost 5 bases and J lost 9 bases. For the CDR3, the DNA is TGTGCCAGCAGCCCTCGGACTAGCGGGATAGGTCTGGGCGGAACGCAGTATTTT. It translates to CASSPRTSGIGLGGTQYF.

The table lists this clone with a few counts. The genes are TRBV3-1 (or the pseudogene TRBV3-2) and TRBJ1-1, with TRBD1 as a possible D gene (6 bases). CDR1 and CDR2 (germline): LGHDT, YNNKEL (reference sequence). The CDR3 totals 14 residues. V lost 0 bases to trimming and J lost 7 bases, with 12 bases between them. CDR3 residues: CASSQDSARGEAFF. In nucleotides, the CDR3 is TGTGCCAGCAGCCAAGATTCGGCCAGGGGTGAAGCTTTCTTT.

The chain employs TRBV6-5 and TRBJ2-3; D unresolved. This CDR3 has 11 residues. Germline V CDR1 and CDR2: MNHEY, SVGAGI. Between the trimmed V and J ends, which lost 6 bases and 5 bases, there was a span of 6 bases. CDR3 DNA sequence: TGTGCCAGCAGACGGAGAGATACGCAGTATTTT. This gives the protein CASRRRDTQYF.

CDR3 sequence: CASSPGLYEQYF. CDR3 DNA sequence: TGTGCCAGCAGCCCGGGACTTTACGAGCAGTACTTC. The V call is TRBV3-1 (or the pseudogene TRBV3-2), the J call TRBJ2-7, with a possible D match to TRBD2 (6 bases). The CDR3 totals 12 residues. V was pared by 4 bases and J by 4 bases, with 8 bases between. Germline V gene sequence: CDR1 LGHDT, CDR2 YNNKEL (reference sequence).

The chain has TRBV11-2 and TRBJ2-5, with 10 bases identical to TRBD2. V lost 7 bases, J lost 3 bases, and 8 bases stayed unmatched. The CDR3 runs 15 residues. The germline gives CDR1 SGHAT, CDR2 FQNNGV. The CDR3 region has the DNA TGTGCCAGCACCCAAAGCGGGAGGGCCGAAGAGACCCAGTACTTC. It translates to CASTQSGRAEETQYF. Using reference TRBV11-2 and TRBJ2-5 for the parts outside the CDR3, the full variable domain is EAGVAQSPRYKIIEKRQSVAFWCNPISGHATLYWYQQILGQGPKLLIQFQNNGVVDDSQLPKDRFSAERLKGVDSTLKIQPAKLEDSAVYLCASTQSGRAEETQYFGPGTRLLVL.

This chain connects TRBV1 to TRBJ2-5; TRBD2 is the table's D call, not checked against the DNA. TRBV1 is tagged as a pseudogene. There are 19 residues in the CDR3. CDR3 loop: CTSSQDRESRGGAKETQYF. The CDR3 DNA follows: TGCACCAGCAGCCAAGATCGGGAGTCTCGAGGGGGGGCGAAAGAGACCCAGTACTTC.

This chain joins TRBV5-4 and TRBJ1-2; 9 positions match TRBD1. CDR3 length: 18 amino acids. Germline trimming cut 6 bases from V and 7 bases from J; bases unmatched to any gene: 22. Per germline, CDR1 SGHNT and CDR2 YYREEE (reference sequence). In DNA form, the CDR3 reads TGTGCCAGCACCCTTGGTGTATTTGGGGACAGGGAAAAAGGTGGCTACACCTTC. Its protein is CASTLGVFGDREKGGYTF.

On this clone itself: Germline is not matched at one junction end, which may reflect a read error. This rearrangement joins TRBV5-6 to TRBJ2-4; 8 positions agree with TRBD2. Germline CDR1 is SGHDT and CDR2 is YYEEEE. CDR3 length equals 14 residues. CDR3 nucleotide sequence: TGTGCCAGCAGCCCTAAGTACGGGAGGGCCTTCCGGAACTTC. This codes for CASSPKYGRAFRNF.

The chain couples TRBV2 to TRBJ1-3; 10 bases fit TRBD1. Trimming took 5 bases from V and 2 from J; bases not matched to a gene: 6. Germline V lookup: CDR1 SNHLY, CDR2 FYNNEI. The CDR3 sequence is 16 residues long. The CDR3 protein is CASSYRDRGAGNTIYF. The CDR3 DNA reads as TGTGCCAGCAGTTACCGGGACAGGGGTGCTGGAAACACCATATATTTT. Full variable domain (rest looked up from reference TRBV2 and TRBJ1-3): EPEVTQTPSHQVTQMGQEVILRCVPISNHLYFYWYRQILGQKVEFLVSFYNNEISEKSEIFDDQFSVERPDGSNFTLKIRSTKLEDSAMYFCASSYRDRGAGNTIYFGEGSWLTVV.

The chain joins TRBV6-5 to TRBJ2-3; 8 bases map to TRBD2. The CDR3 sequence is 14 residues long. The germline V gene has CDR1 MNHEY and CDR2 SVGAGI. V was clipped by 6 bases and J by 1 base; unmatched bases: 3. The CDR3 coding sequence is TGTGCCAGCAGCCCGACTAGCGGCACAGATACGCAGTATTTT. Amino acid sequence: CASSPTSGTDTQYF.

J is TRBJ1-4 and V is TRBV2, with 9 bases fitting TRBD1. The CDR3 contains 15 residues. Germline V CDR1 and CDR2: SNHLY, FYNNEI. V lost 6 bases to trimming and J lost 8 bases; unmatched junction nucleotides: 10. Here the CDR3 reads CASRDSGTGWEKLFF. The CDR3 DNA follows: TGTGCCAGCAGAGACTCCGGGACAGGGTGGGAAAAACTGTTTTTT.

The chain carries TRBV7-9 and TRBJ2-1, with 14 positions matching TRBD2. The CDR3 contains 17 residues. CDR1 SEHNR and CDR2 FQNEAQ come from the germline V gene (reference sequence). With 2 bases clipped from V and 4 bases from J, the junction kept 4 bases outside the gene matches. The DNA for the CDR3 is TGTGCCAGCAGCTTAAGACTAGCGGGAGGGGGATACAATGAGCAGTTCTTC. It codes for CASSLRLAGGGYNEQFF.

The rearrangement links TRBV19 to TRBJ2-1, with D possibly TRBD1 on 7 matching bases. With 2 bases removed from V and 7 bases from J, the gap between germline ends came to 18 bases. Germline CDR1 LNHDA, CDR2 SQIVND (reference sequence). The CDR3 consists of 16 residues. The CDR3 DNA reads as TGTGCCAGTAGTATACTTTCAGGGGGGATAAGGAATGAGCAGTTCTTC. Translating gives CASSILSGGIRNEQFF.